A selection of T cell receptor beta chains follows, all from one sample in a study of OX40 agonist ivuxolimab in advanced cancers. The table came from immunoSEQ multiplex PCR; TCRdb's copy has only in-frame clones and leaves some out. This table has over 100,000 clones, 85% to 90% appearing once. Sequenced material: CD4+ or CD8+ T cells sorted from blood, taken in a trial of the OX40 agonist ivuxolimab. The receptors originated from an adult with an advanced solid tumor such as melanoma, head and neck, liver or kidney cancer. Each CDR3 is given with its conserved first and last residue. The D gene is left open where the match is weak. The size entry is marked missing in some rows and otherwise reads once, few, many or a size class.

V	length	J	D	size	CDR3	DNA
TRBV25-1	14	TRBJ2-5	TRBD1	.	CASSGHRGGETQYF	TGTGCCAGCAGTGGACACAGGGGCGGGGAGACCCAGTACTTC
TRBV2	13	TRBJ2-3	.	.	CASSVGVANTQYF	TGTGCCAGCAGTGTCGGGGTTGCTAATACGCAGTATTTT
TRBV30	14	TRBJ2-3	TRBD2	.	CAWSGTSGPDTQYF	TGTGCCTGGAGCGGGACTAGCGGCCCAGATACGCAGTATTTT
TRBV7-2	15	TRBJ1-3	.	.	CASSLLSGSGNTIYF	TGTGCCAGCAGCTTATTAAGTGGCTCTGGAAACACCATATATTTT
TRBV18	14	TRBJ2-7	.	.	CASSPAYGSYEQYF	TGTGCCAGCTCACCCGCCTATGGGTCCTACGAGCAGTACTTC
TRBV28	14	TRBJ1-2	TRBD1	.	CASSRTGAEYGYTF	TGTGCCAGCAGTAGGACAGGGGCCGAATATGGCTACACCTTC
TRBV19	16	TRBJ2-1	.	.	CASSRTDRTSYWEQFF	TGTGCCAGTAGTAGGACAGACAGGACATCCTACTGGGAGCAGTTCTTC
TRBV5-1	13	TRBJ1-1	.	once	CASSPMVHTEAFF	TGCGCCAGCAGCCCGATGGTCCACACTGAAGCTTTCTTT
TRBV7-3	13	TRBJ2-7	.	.	CASREGVGHEQYF	TGTGCCAGCAGGGAGGGCGTCGGGCACGAGCAGTACTTC
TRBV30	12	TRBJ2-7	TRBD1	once	CAWGDRAYEQYF	TGTGCCTGGGGGGACAGGGCCTACGAGCAGTACTTC
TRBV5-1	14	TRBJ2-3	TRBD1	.	CASSSNRGGDTQYF	TGCGCCAGCAGCTCCAACAGGGGTGGGGATACGCAGTATTTT
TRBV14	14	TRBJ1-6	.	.	CASSQEAGVSPLHF	TGTGCCAGCAGCCAAGAGGCAGGTGTTTCACCCCTCCACTTT
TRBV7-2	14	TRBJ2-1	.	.	CASSLEAYDNEQFF	TGTGCCAGCAGCTTAGAAGCCTACGATAATGAGCAGTTCTTC
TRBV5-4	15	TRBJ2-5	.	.	CATGSPGTKSETQYF	TGTGCCACCGGGAGCCCCGGGACAAAAAGCGAGACCCAGTACTTC
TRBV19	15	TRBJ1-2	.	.	CASSTGQWGDYGYTF	TGTGCCAGTAGTACCGGACAGTGGGGTGACTATGGCTACACCTTC